This TCR beta chain stems from a study of T cell responses to AZD1222 COVID-19 vaccine. Repertoires were generated with immunoSEQ multiplex PCR, while TCRdb's copy carries only in-frame clones and drops some. The sample carries under 200,000 clones, around 93% recorded once. In regard to this clone: Its antigen is unknown.

Study results and caveats: Repertoires were sampled only after the peak T cell response.

The sample consisted of peripheral blood, taken on day 0 of AZD1222 vaccination. The origin of this receptor is an adult in good health.

In nucleotides, the CDR3 is TGCGCCAGCAGCTTGGTAACCGCTTACAATGAGCAGTTCTTC. Protein sequence: CASSLVTAYNEQFF. The chain is built from TRBV5-1 and TRBJ2-1; no reliable D call. The germline V gene has CDR1 SGHRS and CDR2 YFSETQ. The CDR3 is 14 amino acids. Trimming removed 0 bases at V and 4 bases at J, with 8 bases between.